These 29 T cell receptor beta chains share one sample of origin, sequenced in a study of blood T cell repertoires in COVID-19 (dated by TCRdb to about 2020). Library preparation was by the immunoSEQ multiplex PCR assay. As stored in TCRdb, this immuneACCESS dataset retains in-frame rearrangements with V and J assigned. A fraction of the clones does not appear; measured against another copy, unresolved V genes explain less than half of the discrepancy, and the remainder lacks a known reason. In this sample the table shows 300,000 to 450,000 clones, approximately 89% of which occur a single time. Over 2% of the sample is taken by the ten largest. Sample: peripheral blood. Every receptor here comes from a woman aged 60 to 75 with COVID-19, enrolled during active disease.

This clone was counted once. The CDR3 reads CASSLRGDSSGNTIYF. The CDR3 DNA follows: TGTGCCAGCAGCCTCCGGGGGGACTCCTCTGGAAACACCATATATTTT. The V gene is TRBV9, the J gene TRBJ1-3; TRBD1 might be the D (5 bases). The germline CDR1 and CDR2 sequences are SGDLS and YYNGEE. This CDR3 comprises 16 residues. Trimming removed 4 bases from V and 0 bases from J, with 14 bases in between. The full variable domain, with the rest looked up from reference TRBV9 and TRBJ1-3, is DSGVTQTPKHLITATGQRVTLRCSPRSGDLSVYWYQQSLDQGLQFLIQYYNGEERAKGNILERFSAQQFPDLHSELNLSSLELGDSALYFCASSLRGDSSGNTIYFGEGSWLTVV.

A single count supports this clone. The J gene is TRBJ1-2, the V gene TRBV2; 10 nucleotides match TRBD1. The CDR3 consists of 13 residues. After removal of 5 bases from V and 8 bases from J, the junction contained 5 bases not matched to a gene. Germline lookup yields CDR1 SNHLY and CDR2 FYNNEI. CDR3 coding DNA: TGTGCCAGCAGTAAAGGACAGGGGGAAGGCTACACCTTC. It specifies CASSKGQGEGYTF.

CDR3 nucleotides: TGTGCCATCCACAAACGCAGGGGGCGCTTGTACGAGCAGTACTTC. It specifies CAIHKRRGRLYEQYF. This rearrangement joins TRBV27 to TRBJ2-7; TRBD1 agrees at 8 bases. The length of the CDR3 is 15 residues. V was pared by 10 bases and J by 4 bases, with 15 bases of the junction left unmatched. Germline values: CDR1 MNHEY, CDR2 SMNVEV (reference sequence).

The gene calls are TRBV2 and TRBJ2-1; D possibly corresponds to TRBD1 (6 bases). This CDR3 has 11 residues. Germline CDR1 is SNHLY and CDR2 is FYNNEI. V lost 10 bases and J 11 bases, leaving 15 bases between the germline ends. CDR3 DNA sequence: TGTGCCACCAAAACAGGGAGCAAGCAGTTCTTC. Amino acids: CATKTGSKQFF. Supplemented by reference TRBV2 and TRBJ2-1, the full variable domain reads EPEVTQTPSHQVTQMGQEVILRCVPISNHLYFYWYRQILGQKVEFLVSFYNNEISEKSEIFDDQFSVERPDGSNFTLKIRSTKLEDSAMYFCATKTGSKQFFGPGTRLTVL.

V and J are TRBV30 and TRBJ1-1; 8 bases agree with TRBD1. In germline, CDR1 is GTSNPN, CDR2 SVGIG (reference sequence). Losses at the gene ends were 3 bases for V and 1 base for J; bases not matched to a gene: 7. The CDR3 has 15 amino acids. This CDR3 is CAWRALDRGNTEAFF. DNA of the CDR3: TGTGCCTGGAGAGCCCTCGACAGGGGGAACACTGAAGCTTTCTTT.

This rearrangement joins TRBV4-2 to TRBJ2-3; TRBD2 aligns across 12 bases. From germline, CDR1 is LGHNA and CDR2 YNFKEQ. With V trimmed by 4 bases and J by 1 base, 6 bases remained unmatched. The CDR3 runs 17 residues. The CDR3 region has the DNA TGTGCCAGCAGCCCCCGACTAGCGGGGGTGGGCACAGATACGCAGTATTTT. Amino acids: CASSPRLAGVGTDTQYF.

The rearrangement links TRBV6-1 to TRBJ2-6; 7 bases match TRBD1. This CDR3 has 19 residues. CDR1 and CDR2 from the germline V gene are MNHNS and SASEGT. V lost 3 bases and J lost 0; bases outside the gene matches: 11. The CDR3 DNA sequence: TGTGCCAGCAGTGATACACGACAGGGATACATCTCTGGGGCCAACGTCCTGACTTTC. It yields the protein CASSDTRQGYISGANVLTF.

This rearrangement joins TRBV2 to TRBJ1-2; tentative D call: TRBD1 (6 bases). V was pared by 6 bases and J by 4 bases, with 12 bases between. Germline lookup yields CDR1 SNHLY and CDR2 FYNNEI. The CDR3 is 13 amino acids. The CDR3, as DNA: TGTGCCAGCAGCCTCCGGGACATCTATGGCTACACCTTC. It codes for CASSLRDIYGYTF.

The V and J genes are TRBV7-9 and TRBJ2-7, with D possibly TRBD2 on 6 matching bases. In germline, CDR1 is SEHNR, CDR2 FQNEAQ (reference sequence). The CDR3 covers 14 residues. V was pared by 6 bases and J by 9 bases, with 21 bases between. As DNA, the CDR3 is TGTGCCAGCAGGACCTCCGGGCAGTTCGGGGGGCAGTACTTC. It translates to CASRTSGQFGGQYF.

This sequence joins TRBV6-5 and TRBJ1-1; a weak D match, TRBD1 (6 bases). V lost 6 bases to trimming and J lost 5 bases, with 13 bases between them. The CDR3 is 13 amino acids. Germline V gives CDR1 MNHEY, CDR2 SVGAGI. The CDR3 bases are TGTGCCAGCAGACTACAGGGAGTTACTGAAGCTTTCTTT. This gives the protein CASRLQGVTEAFF.

The rearrangement links TRBV6-5 to TRBJ1-1; tentatively, D is TRBD1 (5 bases). Germline values: CDR1 MNHEY, CDR2 SVGAGI. CDR3 length: 15 amino acids. The germline V and J ends were trimmed by 4 bases and 1 base, with 13 bases remaining between them. The CDR3 region is CASSSPDKGNTEAFF. The CDR3 coding sequence is TGTGCCAGCAGTTCCCCGGACAAGGGGAACACTGAAGCTTTCTTT.

Only one count was recorded for this clone. The genes are TRBV7-9 and TRBJ1-5; no definite D call. Germline CDR1 reads SEHNR; CDR2 reads FQNEAQ (reference sequence). The V end lost 1 base, the J end lost 0 bases, and 7 bases lay between the germline ends. CDR3 size: 15 residues. CDR3 nucleotides: TGTGCCAGCAGCTTAGACGGGTATAGCAATCAGCCCCAGCATTTT. This codes for CASSLDGYSNQPQHF.

The CDR3 bases are TGTGCCAGCTATTTCCCACAGGGTGACCAACACGGGGAGCTGTTTTTT. Translating it yields CASYFPQGDQHGELFF. V is TRBV7-8 and J is TRBJ2-2; maybe TRBD1 (6 bases). V lost 8 bases and J lost 7, with 23 bases in between. Germline V CDR1 and CDR2: SGHVS, FQNEAQ. The CDR3 covers 16 residues.

The V gene is TRBV2, the J gene TRBJ2-7; tentative D call: TRBD1 (5 bases). The length of the CDR3 is 13 residues. Germline assignment: CDR1 SNHLY and CDR2 FYNNEI. Trimming took 6 bases from V and 4 from J, leaving 13 bases between them. As DNA, the CDR3 is TGTGCCAGCAGGGACCAGGGTATGTACGAGCAGTACTTC. It codes for CASRDQGMYEQYF.

This clone was detected a few times. V gene TRBV7-8 combines with J gene TRBJ1-1; 7 bases are shared with TRBD1. This CDR3 is 14 amino acids long. Germline-derived CDR1 and CDR2 are SGHVS and FQNEAQ. J gave up 0 bases and V 6 bases, and 4 bases lay outside the gene matches. DNA of the CDR3: TGTGCCAGCAGTAGACAGGGAATGAACACTGAAGCTTTCTTT. Its protein product is CASSRQGMNTEAFF.

The CDR3 region is CASSLKQGQETQYF. CDR3 sequence (DNA): TGTGCCAGCAGCTTAAAACAGGGACAAGAGACCCAGTACTTC. V is TRBV5-4 and J is TRBJ2-5, with D maybe TRBD1 (6 bases). This CDR3 region has 14 residues. Germline-derived CDR1 and CDR2 are SGHNT and YYREEE (reference sequence). The V end was cut by 2 bases, the J end by 2 bases, with 10 bases between. The entire variable domain, with the rest obtained from reference TRBV5-4 and TRBJ2-5, is as follows: ETGVTQSPTHLIKTRGQQVTLRCSSQSGHNTVSWYQQALGQGPQFIFQYYREEENGRGNFPPRFSGLQFPNYSSELNVNALELDDSALYLCASSLKQGQETQYFGPGTRLLVL.

The V call is TRBV28, the J call TRBJ1-1; 9 bases are a match to TRBD1. The junction had 8 bases not matched to a gene; V was cut back by 5 bases and J by 10 bases. Germline V gene sequence: CDR1 MDHEN, CDR2 SYDVKM. The CDR3 covers 13 residues. In nucleotides, the CDR3 is TGTGCCAGCAGTGTTCAAACAGGGGGCACAGCTTTCTTT. This translates into CASSVQTGGTAFF.

The genes are TRBV5-1 and TRBJ1-4; D not resolved. V dropped 2 bases and J dropped 0 bases, with 5 bases sitting between them. CDR1 and CDR2 from the germline V gene are SGHRS and YFSETQ. The CDR3 runs 14 residues. This CDR3 reads CASSLAPTNEKLFF. The CDR3 DNA is TGCGCCAGCAGCTTAGCACCAACTAATGAAAAACTGTTTTTT.

The genes are TRBV6-5 and TRBJ1-1, with D possibly being TRBD1 (6 bases). Between the trimmed V and J ends, which lost 6 bases and 1 base, there was a span of 15 bases. This CDR3 region has 15 residues. The V gene's germline CDR1 is MNHEY and CDR2 SVGAGI. Written as DNA, the CDR3 is TGTGCCAGCAGAGGTAACAGGGAGGGGAACACTGAAGCTTTCTTT. It specifies CASRGNREGNTEAFF.

J is TRBJ1-1 and V is TRBV10-3, with TRBD1 identical over 8 bases. V gave up 6 bases and J gave up 1 base; unmatched junction bases: 1. CDR1 and CDR2 (germline): ENHRY, SYGVKD. This CDR3 region has 13 residues. The CDR3 sequence is CAIRDRENTEAFF. The CDR3 DNA sequence: TGTGCCATCAGGGACAGGGAGAACACTGAAGCTTTCTTT.

V and J are TRBV20-1 and TRBJ1-5; 7 bases are shared with TRBD1. The CDR3 has 11 residues. Germline V CDR1 and CDR2: DFQATT, SNEGSKA (reference sequence). The CDR3 loop reads CRGDSVVPQHF. The CDR3, as DNA: TGCAGGGGGGACAGTGTAGTGCCCCAGCATTTT.

J is TRBJ1-1 and V is TRBV21-1; TRBD1 was called by the table and not checked on the DNA. TRBV21-1 is assigned pseudogene status. CDR3 length: 15 amino acids. This CDR3 reads CASSSGTGEKTEAFF. In nucleotides, the CDR3 is TGTGCCAGCAGCTCCGGGACAGGGGAAAAGACTGAAGCTTTCTTT.

This clone appeared a single time. The V gene is TRBV6-5, the J gene TRBJ1-6, with D unclear. This CDR3 has 14 amino acids. The V end was cut by 5 bases, the J end by 10 bases, with 15 bases between. Germline CDR1 and CDR2: MNHEY and SVGAGI. The CDR3 DNA sequence: TGTGCCAGCAGTCTTGGGTACAGCCCCTCACCCCTCCACTTT. As protein: CASSLGYSPSPLHF.

This chain links TRBV10-1 with TRBJ2-3; perhaps TRBD1 as D (5 bases). Germline V gene lookup returns CDR1 WNHNN and CDR2 SYGVQD (reference sequence). V shed 3 bases and J shed 10 bases, with 14 bases lying between them. CDR3 length equals 13 residues. The DNA of the CDR3 is TGCGCCAGCAGTGAAAGTACAGGTCAACCGCAGTATTTT. It codes for CASSESTGQPQYF.

The chain is built from TRBV2 and TRBJ1-3; D remains unclear. V lost 6 bases, J lost 8 bases, and 14 bases lay in between. Germline values: CDR1 SNHLY, CDR2 FYNNEI. CDR3 length: 13 amino acids. DNA for the CDR3: TGTGCCAGCAGGGAGGCTATCCGAGACACCATATATTTT. This sequence encodes CASREAIRDTIYF.

The chain carries TRBV19 and TRBJ1-1, with TRBD1 as a possible D gene (5 bases). Germline loops: CDR1 LNHDA, CDR2 SQIVND (reference sequence). With 6 bases removed from V and 4 bases from J, the gap between germline ends came to 9 bases. The CDR3 totals 12 residues. CDR3 region: CASRGEGTEAFF. The CDR3 region has the DNA TGTGCCAGTAGGGGGGAGGGCACTGAAGCTTTCTTT.

The rearrangement uses TRBV5-1 and TRBJ2-2; TRBD1 matches at 9 bases. CDR3 length equals 15 residues. Germline CDR1 reads SGHRS; CDR2 reads YFSETQ. V was pared by 0 bases and J by 6 bases, with 3 bases of the junction left unmatched. The CDR3 is CASSLGGQGAGELFF. For the CDR3, the DNA is TGCGCCAGCAGCTTGGGGGGACAGGGAGCCGGGGAGCTGTTTTTT.

The chain links TRBV2 to TRBJ1-1; no definite D call. Germline CDR1 reads SNHLY; CDR2 reads FYNNEI. The CDR3 has 12 residues. V gave up 6 bases and J gave up 8 bases, with 13 bases separating them. The CDR3 DNA reads as TGTGCCAGCAGAGACACTGGTAGGGAAGCTTTCTTT. It codes for CASRDTGREAFF.

The J gene is TRBJ2-7, the V gene TRBV9, with 9 positions matching TRBD1. V lost 5 bases to trimming and J lost 2 bases; unmatched junction nucleotides: 5. CDR1 is SGDLS, CDR2 YYNGEE, per germline. The CDR3 is 14 amino acids. CDR3 region: CASSWTGDPYEQYF. In nucleotides, the CDR3 is TGTGCCAGCAGTTGGACAGGGGATCCCTACGAGCAGTACTTC.